These T cell receptor beta chains were read from a single sample in a study of OX40 agonist ivuxolimab in advanced cancers. The protocol was immunoSEQ multiplex PCR, while the TCRdb copy is restricted to in-frame clones and leaves out a portion. The sample lists some 57,000 clones; 80% to 90% were seen once. Sequenced here: CD4+ or CD8+ T cells sorted from blood, sampled in a trial of the OX40 agonist ivuxolimab. All receptors derive from an adult with an advanced solid tumor such as melanoma, head and neck, liver or kidney cancer. Each CDR3 is given with its conserved first and last residue. The D gene is left open where the match is weak. Some rows mark clone size as missing; the rest say once, few, many or name a class of expanded clone.

V gene: TRBV27; J gene: TRBJ2-7; CDR3 length: 14; clone size: .; D gene: TRBD1; CDR3 DNA: TGTGCCAGCAGTCTCACAGGGGGCACTTACGAGCAGTACTTC; CDR3 protein: CASSLTGGTYEQYF
V gene: TRBV30; J gene: TRBJ2-7; CDR3 length: 14; clone size: .; D gene: .; CDR3 DNA: TGTGCCTGGAGTGTTGGGAGGATAGGTTACGAGCAGTACTTC; CDR3 protein: CAWSVGRIGYEQYF
V gene: TRBV29-1; J gene: TRBJ2-2; CDR3 length: 12; clone size: .; D gene: .; CDR3 DNA: TGCAGCGTTTTAGGGGACACCGGGGAGCTGTTTTTT; CDR3 protein: CSVLGDTGELFF
V gene: TRBV10-2; J gene: TRBJ2-2; CDR3 length: 17; clone size: .; D gene: TRBD2; CDR3 DNA: TGCGCCAGCAGTGTCTCCGGGACTAGCGGAAACACCGGGGAGCTGTTTTTT; CDR3 protein: CASSVSGTSGNTGELFF
V gene: TRBV27; J gene: TRBJ1-1; CDR3 length: 14; clone size: .; D gene: .; CDR3 DNA: TGTGCCAGCAGATCCAGGAATATGAACACTGAAGCTTTCTTT; CDR3 protein: CASRSRNMNTEAFF
V gene: TRBV5-6; J gene: TRBJ1-4; CDR3 length: 15; clone size: .; D gene: .; CDR3 DNA: TGTGCCAGCAGCTTGGAGATCGCGCTTAATGAAAAACTGTTTTTT; CDR3 protein: CASSLEIALNEKLFF
V gene: TRBV18; J gene: TRBJ2-1; CDR3 length: 17; clone size: .; D gene: TRBD2; CDR3 DNA: TGTGCCAGCTCACCAATCCCATGGAGCGGGAGAAATAATGAGCAGTTCTTC; CDR3 protein: CASSPIPWSGRNNEQFF
V gene: TRBV5-1; J gene: TRBJ2-1; CDR3 length: 16; clone size: .; D gene: .; CDR3 DNA: TGCGCCAGCAGCTTGGTCGTAAGGAGGGATACGAATGAGCAGTTCTTC; CDR3 protein: CASSLVVRRDTNEQFF
V gene: TRBV19; J gene: TRBJ2-2; CDR3 length: 15; clone size: once; D gene: .; CDR3 DNA: TGTGCCAGTAGTAAGTCGGGGGCGCGTACCGGGGAGCTGTTTTTT; CDR3 protein: CASSKSGARTGELFF
V gene: TRBV5-4; J gene: TRBJ2-7; CDR3 length: 13; clone size: .; D gene: .; CDR3 DNA: TGTGCCAGCAGCTTAGGACATAACGACGAGCAGTACTTC; CDR3 protein: CASSLGHNDEQYF
V gene: TRBV5-1; J gene: TRBJ1-4; CDR3 length: 19; clone size: .; D gene: .; CDR3 DNA: TGCGCCAGCAGCTCTCGGGCAGCCCTAGAACGCACAACTAATGAAAAACTGTTTTTT; CDR3 protein: CASSSRAALERTTNEKLFF
V gene: TRBV29-1; J gene: TRBJ1-2; CDR3 length: 17; clone size: .; D gene: TRBD1; CDR3 DNA: TGCAGCGTTGTTAAAGGGACAGGCCGATCGATCGCCTATGGCTACACCTTC; CDR3 protein: CSVVKGTGRSIAYGYTF
V gene: TRBV6-6; J gene: TRBJ2-3; CDR3 length: 11; clone size: .; D gene: .; CDR3 DNA: TGTGCCAGCAGTTACAGCGCGTTCTCCTATTTT; CDR3 protein: CASSYSAFSYF
V gene: TRBV5-4; J gene: TRBJ2-7; CDR3 length: 15; clone size: .; D gene: TRBD1; CDR3 DNA: TGTGCCAGCAGCTCCCGGGACAGGGGGTCCTACGAGCAGTACTTC; CDR3 protein: CASSSRDRGSYEQYF
V gene: TRBV28; J gene: TRBJ2-7; CDR3 length: 17; clone size: .; D gene: TRBD2; CDR3 DNA: TGTGCCAGCAGTTTCCCACGGGAGGCCGCCGAAGTAGCCGAGCAGTACTTC; CDR3 protein: CASSFPREAAEVAEQYF
V gene: TRBV29-1; J gene: TRBJ1-3; CDR3 length: 13; clone size: once; D gene: .; CDR3 DNA: TGCAGCGTACTATGGGTCGCCGGAAACACCATATATTTT; CDR3 protein: CSVLWVAGNTIYF
V gene: TRBV4-2; J gene: TRBJ1-5; CDR3 length: 15; clone size: .; D gene: .; CDR3 DNA: TGTGCCAGCAGCCAGGAGGGGGAGTCAGGGCAGCCCCAGCATTTT; CDR3 protein: CASSQEGESGQPQHF
V gene: TRBV10-1; J gene: TRBJ2-5; CDR3 length: 16; clone size: .; D gene: .; CDR3 DNA: TGCGCCAGCAGTGAGCACCAGGATGAGGGAAGCGAGACCCAGTACTTC; CDR3 protein: CASSEHQDEGSETQYF
V gene: TRBV27; J gene: TRBJ2-1; CDR3 length: 12; clone size: .; D gene: .; CDR3 DNA: TGTGCCAGCAGTTTGAGGCACAATGAGCAGTTCTTC; CDR3 protein: CASSLRHNEQFF
V gene: TRBV5-1; J gene: TRBJ1-1; CDR3 length: 17; clone size: .; D gene: TRBD1; CDR3 DNA: TGCGCCAGCAGCTTGGCGGGGACAGGGGGGTTGAACACTGAAGCTTTCTTT; CDR3 protein: CASSLAGTGGLNTEAFF
V gene: TRBV5-4; J gene: TRBJ2-5; CDR3 length: 12; clone size: once; D gene: .; CDR3 DNA: TGTGCCAGCAGCTTACGGGCGGAGACCCAGTACTTC; CDR3 protein: CASSLRAETQYF
V gene: TRBV19; J gene: TRBJ2-5; CDR3 length: 15; clone size: .; D gene: TRBD1; CDR3 DNA: TGTGCCAGTAGTCTCGGACAGGGAGGTCAAGAGACCCAGTACTTC; CDR3 protein: CASSLGQGGQETQYF
V gene: TRBV29-1; J gene: TRBJ2-6; CDR3 length: 15; clone size: .; D gene: .; CDR3 DNA: TGCAGCGTTGAAGATATCGACTCTGGGGCCAACGTCCTGACTTTC; CDR3 protein: CSVEDIDSGANVLTF
V gene: TRBV28; J gene: TRBJ2-2; CDR3 length: 12; clone size: .; D gene: .; CDR3 DNA: TGTGCCAGCAGTTTGGGCACCGGGGAGCTGTTTTTT; CDR3 protein: CASSLGTGELFF
V gene: TRBV5-1; J gene: TRBJ2-7; CDR3 length: 15; clone size: .; D gene: TRBD1; CDR3 DNA: TGCGCCAGCAGCCCGCGACAGGGGAACGGCGCCGAGCAGTACTTC; CDR3 protein: CASSPRQGNGAEQYF
V gene: TRBV5-4; J gene: TRBJ2-1; CDR3 length: 15; clone size: .; D gene: TRBD2; CDR3 DNA: TGTGCCAGCAGACCATTAGCGGGAGCCGCGCATGAGCAGTTCTTC; CDR3 protein: CASRPLAGAAHEQFF
V gene: TRBV9; J gene: TRBJ2-1; CDR3 length: 11; clone size: .; D gene: .; CDR3 DNA: TGTGCCAGCAGCCCGATAGATGAGCAGTTCTTC; CDR3 protein: CASSPIDEQFF
V gene: TRBV28; J gene: TRBJ1-5; CDR3 length: 16; clone size: .; D gene: TRBD1; CDR3 DNA: TGTGCCAGCAGCGACAGGGTAGTCTTTAGCAATCAGCCCCAGCATTTT; CDR3 protein: CASSDRVVFSNQPQHF
V gene: TRBV19; J gene: TRBJ2-4; CDR3 length: 16; clone size: .; D gene: TRBD1; CDR3 DNA: TGTGCCAGTAGTGCGTCATCGCCGGGACAGAAAAACATTCAGTACTTC; CDR3 protein: CASSASSPGQKNIQYF
V gene: TRBV4-1; J gene: TRBJ2-3; CDR3 length: 15; clone size: .; D gene: .; CDR3 DNA: TGCGCCAGCAGCCAAGATGGTACAGGGACAGATACGCAGTATTTT; CDR3 protein: CASSQDGTGTDTQYF
V gene: TRBV7-3; J gene: TRBJ2-1; CDR3 length: 14; clone size: .; D gene: .; CDR3 DNA: TGTGCCAGCAGCCCACAAGGGGCGAAGAATGAGCAGTTCTTC; CDR3 protein: CASSPQGAKNEQFF
V gene: TRBV18; J gene: TRBJ2-5; CDR3 length: 12; clone size: .; D gene: .; CDR3 DNA: TGTGCCAGCTTCCGACAGCAAGAGACCCAGTACTTC; CDR3 protein: CASFRQQETQYF
V gene: TRBV19; J gene: TRBJ2-5; CDR3 length: 13; clone size: few; D gene: .; CDR3 DNA: TGTGCCAGTAGTATGACGGAATGGGAGGCCCAGTACTTC; CDR3 protein: CASSMTEWEAQYF
V gene: TRBV16; J gene: TRBJ1-3; CDR3 length: 16; clone size: .; D gene: TRBD1; CDR3 DNA: TGTGCCAGCAGCCAATCGGACAGGGGGCCTGGAAACACCATATATTTT; CDR3 protein: CASSQSDRGPGNTIYF
V gene: TRBV18; J gene: TRBJ1-4; CDR3 length: 14; clone size: .; D gene: .; CDR3 DNA: TGTGCCAGCTCACCCCAGGGGTCGTCCGAAAAACTGTTTTTT; CDR3 protein: CASSPQGSSEKLFF
V gene: TRBV7-8; J gene: TRBJ1-1; CDR3 length: 15; clone size: .; D gene: .; CDR3 DNA: TGTGCCAGCAGCTTAGCCAGGCGGAGGAACACTGAAGCTTTCTTT; CDR3 protein: CASSLARRRNTEAFF
V gene: TRBV27; J gene: TRBJ1-1; CDR3 length: 15; clone size: .; D gene: .; CDR3 DNA: TGTGCCAGCAGTTTATGGGGAGACCTGAACACTGAAGCTTTCTTT; CDR3 protein: CASSLWGDLNTEAFF
V gene: TRBV4-1; J gene: TRBJ2-7; CDR3 length: 17; clone size: .; D gene: TRBD1; CDR3 DNA: TGCGCCAGCAGCCAAGACCCACCGGGACAGGAATACTACGAGCAGTACTTC; CDR3 protein: CASSQDPPGQEYYEQYF
V gene: TRBV15; J gene: TRBJ2-7; CDR3 length: 17; clone size: .; D gene: TRBD1; CDR3 DNA: TGTGCCACCAGCAGAGATAGGGGACAGGGGATCCCCTACGAGCAGTACTTC; CDR3 protein: CATSRDRGQGIPYEQYF
V gene: TRBV7-3; J gene: TRBJ2-1; CDR3 length: 14; clone size: .; D gene: .; CDR3 DNA: TGTGCCAGCAGCCGTGGGCCCTCCGGGAATGAGCAGTTCTTC; CDR3 protein: CASSRGPSGNEQFF
V gene: TRBV9; J gene: TRBJ1-2; CDR3 length: 13; clone size: .; D gene: .; CDR3 DNA: TGTGCCAGCAGCGTAGAGAGCAGGGACGGCTACACCTTC; CDR3 protein: CASSVESRDGYTF